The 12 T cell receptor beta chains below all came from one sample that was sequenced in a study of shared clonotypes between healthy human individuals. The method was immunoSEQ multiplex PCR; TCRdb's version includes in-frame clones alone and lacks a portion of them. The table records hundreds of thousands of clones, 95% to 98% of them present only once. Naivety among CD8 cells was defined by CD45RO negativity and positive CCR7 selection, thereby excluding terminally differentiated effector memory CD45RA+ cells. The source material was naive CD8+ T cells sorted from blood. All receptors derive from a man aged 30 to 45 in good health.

The CDR3 loop is CASSQDRVAETQYF. The CDR3 DNA is TGCGCCAGCAGCCAAGACAGGGTGGCAGAGACCCAGTACTTC. J is TRBJ2-5 and V is TRBV4-1, with D possibly matching TRBD1 (5 bases). Between the trimmed V and J ends, which lost 0 bases and 4 bases, there was a span of 9 bases. Germline loops: CDR1 MGHRA, CDR2 YSYEKL. The CDR3 contains 14 residues.

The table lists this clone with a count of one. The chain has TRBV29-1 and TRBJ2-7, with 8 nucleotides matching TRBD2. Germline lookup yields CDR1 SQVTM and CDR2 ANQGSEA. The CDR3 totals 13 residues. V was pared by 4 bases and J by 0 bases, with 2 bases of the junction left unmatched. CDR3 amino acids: CSVASGLSYEQYF. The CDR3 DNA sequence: TGCAGCGTTGCTAGCGGGCTCTCCTACGAGCAGTACTTC.

The chain's CDR3 is CASSVGAREQFF. In nucleotides, the CDR3 is TGTGCCAGCAGCGTAGGCGCGAGGGAGCAGTTCTTC. The V and J genes are TRBV9 and TRBJ2-1; D uncertain. CDR3 length: 12 amino acids. From germline, CDR1 is SGDLS and CDR2 YYNGEE. V was shortened by 0 bases and J by 10 bases, with 8 bases between the two germline ends.

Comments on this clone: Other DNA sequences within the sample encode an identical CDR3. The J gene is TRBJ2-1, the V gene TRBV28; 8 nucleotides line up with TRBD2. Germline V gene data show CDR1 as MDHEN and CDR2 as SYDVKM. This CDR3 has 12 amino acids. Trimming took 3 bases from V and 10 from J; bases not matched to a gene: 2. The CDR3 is CASSFRLAEQFF. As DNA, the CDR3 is TGTGCCAGCAGTTTTCGACTAGCGGAGCAGTTCTTC.

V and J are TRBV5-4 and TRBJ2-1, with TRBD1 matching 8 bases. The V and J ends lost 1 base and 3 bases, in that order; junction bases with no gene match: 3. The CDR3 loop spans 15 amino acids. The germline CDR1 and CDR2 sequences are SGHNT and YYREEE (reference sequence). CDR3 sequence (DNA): TGTGCCAGCAGCTTGACAGGACAGGGCTACAATGAGCAGTTCTTC. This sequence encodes CASSLTGQGYNEQFF.

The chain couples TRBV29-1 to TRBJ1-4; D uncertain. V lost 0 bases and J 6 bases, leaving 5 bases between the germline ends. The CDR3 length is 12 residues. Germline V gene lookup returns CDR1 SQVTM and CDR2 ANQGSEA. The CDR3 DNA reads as TGCAGCGTTGAAGATGCAGATGAAAAACTGTTTTTT. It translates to CSVEDADEKLFF.

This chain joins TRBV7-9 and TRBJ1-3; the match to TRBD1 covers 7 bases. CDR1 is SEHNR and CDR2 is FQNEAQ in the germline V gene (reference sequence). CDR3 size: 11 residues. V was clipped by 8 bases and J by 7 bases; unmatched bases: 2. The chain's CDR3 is CASEGANTIYF. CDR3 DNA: TGTGCCAGCGAGGGGGCTAACACCATATATTTT.

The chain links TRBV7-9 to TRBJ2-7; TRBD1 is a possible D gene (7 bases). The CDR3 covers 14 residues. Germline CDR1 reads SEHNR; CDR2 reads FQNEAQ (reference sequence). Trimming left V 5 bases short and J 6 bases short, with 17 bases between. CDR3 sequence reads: CASSPTGDWLEQYF. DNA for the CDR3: TGTGCCAGCAGCCCCACAGGGGACTGGCTCGAGCAGTACTTC.

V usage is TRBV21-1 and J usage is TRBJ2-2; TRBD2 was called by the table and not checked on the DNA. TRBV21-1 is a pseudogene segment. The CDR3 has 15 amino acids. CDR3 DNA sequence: TGTGCCAGCAGCGGAAGCGGGAGGGGTGCCGGGGAGCTGTTTTTT. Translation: CASSGSGRGAGELFF.

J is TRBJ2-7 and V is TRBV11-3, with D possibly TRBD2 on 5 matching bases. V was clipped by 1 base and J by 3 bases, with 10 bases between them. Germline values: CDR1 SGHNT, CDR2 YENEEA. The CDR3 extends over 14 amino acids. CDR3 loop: CASSLGGDGYEQYF. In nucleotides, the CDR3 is TGTGCCAGCAGCTTAGGGGGAGACGGCTACGAGCAGTACTTC.

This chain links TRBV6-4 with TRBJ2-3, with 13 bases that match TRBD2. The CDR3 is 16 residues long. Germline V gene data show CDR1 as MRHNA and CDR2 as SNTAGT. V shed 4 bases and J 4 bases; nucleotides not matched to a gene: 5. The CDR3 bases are TGTGCCAGCAGTGCTGGACTAGCGGGAGAGGCAGATACGCAGTATTTT. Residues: CASSAGLAGEADTQYF.

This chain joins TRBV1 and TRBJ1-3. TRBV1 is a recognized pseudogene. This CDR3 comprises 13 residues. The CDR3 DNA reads TGCACCAGCAGGTACTGCTCTGGAAACACCATATATTTT. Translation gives CTSRYCSGNTIYF.